A selection of T cell receptor beta chains follows, all from one sample in a study of blood T cell repertoires in COVID-19. Only in-frame clones appear in the TCRdb table, and some are missing; sequencing was by immunoSEQ multiplex PCR. The sample holds about 410,000 clones, 75% to 90% seen once. The sequenced sample was peripheral blood. Every receptor here comes from a woman in her thirties or forties with COVID-19, enrolled during active disease. Both conserved end residues are part of each CDR3. The order of the fields is CDR3 length, D gene, clone size, J gene, V gene, CDR3 protein, CDR3 DNA. A D gene is named only where the DNA matches it firmly. Clone size is stated in some rows and not others, as once, few, many or a class when expanded.

len: 13
d_gene: NA
abundance: NA
j_gene: TRBJ2-5
v_gene: TRBV9
CDR3aa: CASSVGDSHSLYF
CDR3nt: TGTGCCAGCAGCGTAGGGGACTCGCACTCTCTGTACTTC

len: 14
d_gene: TRBD1
abundance: NA
j_gene: TRBJ1-2
v_gene: TRBV6-1
CDR3aa: CASSEGRGPYGYTF
CDR3nt: TGTGCCAGCAGTGAGGGCAGGGGGCCCTATGGCTACACCTTC

len: 17
d_gene: TRBD1
abundance: NA
j_gene: TRBJ1-6
v_gene: TRBV7-6
CDR3aa: CASSGGQGQTYNSPLHF
CDR3nt: TGTGCCAGCAGTGGTGGACAGGGGCAAACCTATAATTCACCCCTCCACTTT

len: 13
d_gene: NA
abundance: many
j_gene: TRBJ1-2
v_gene: TRBV12-5
CDR3aa: CASGPARRGGYTF
CDR3nt: TGTGCTAGTGGGCCGGCGCGGCGCGGAGGCTACACCTTC

len: 15
d_gene: NA
abundance: few
j_gene: TRBJ2-7
v_gene: TRBV5-1
CDR3aa: CASSLLDSLSYEQYF
CDR3nt: TGCGCCAGCAGCTTGCTGGACAGCCTTAGTTACGAGCAGTACTTC

len: 14
d_gene: NA
abundance: NA
j_gene: TRBJ1-5
v_gene: TRBV28
CDR3aa: CASSYVTGFQPQHF
CDR3nt: TGTGCCAGCAGTTATGTCACAGGGTTTCAGCCCCAGCATTTT

len: 14
d_gene: NA
abundance: NA
j_gene: TRBJ2-3
v_gene: TRBV6-2/TRBV6-3
CDR3aa: CASSQRHGTDTQYF
CDR3nt: TGTGCCAGCAGTCAGAGACATGGCACAGATACGCAGTATTTT

len: 12
d_gene: NA
abundance: NA
j_gene: TRBJ1-2
v_gene: TRBV30
CDR3aa: CAWSRTFYGYTF
CDR3nt: TGTGCCTGGAGTCGGACTTTCTATGGCTACACCTTC

len: 18
d_gene: NA
abundance: once
j_gene: TRBJ2-3
v_gene: TRBV4-3
CDR3aa: CASSLERGGGLHTDTQYF
CDR3nt: TGCGCCAGCAGCCTCGAGAGGGGGGGAGGGCTCCACACAGATACGCAGTATTTT

len: 15
d_gene: NA
abundance: NA
j_gene: TRBJ1-6
v_gene: TRBV5-1
CDR3aa: CASTTRQLGNSPLHF
CDR3nt: TGCGCCAGCACCACCCGACAGTTGGGTAATTCACCCCTCCACTTT

len: 17
d_gene: NA
abundance: NA
j_gene: TRBJ1-1
v_gene: TRBV5-1
CDR3aa: CASSLDPRAALNTEAFF
CDR3nt: TGCGCCAGCAGCTTGGATCCCAGGGCCGCACTGAACACTGAAGCTTTCTTT

len: 14
d_gene: TRBD2
abundance: NA
j_gene: TRBJ2-7
v_gene: TRBV5-1
CDR3aa: CASTSGTSHYEQYF
CDR3nt: TGCGCCAGCACGTCCGGGACTAGCCACTACGAGCAGTACTTC

len: 13
d_gene: NA
abundance: once
j_gene: TRBJ2-1
v_gene: TRBV14
CDR3aa: CASSQDLIGEQFF
CDR3nt: TGTGCCAGCAGCCAAGATTTGATCGGGGAGCAGTTCTTC

len: 18
d_gene: TRBD2
abundance: NA
j_gene: TRBJ2-1
v_gene: TRBV27
CDR3aa: CASSLSSGVSGARKEQFF
CDR3nt: TGTGCCAGCAGTTTATCATCCGGGGTTAGCGGGGCGAGAAAAGAGCAGTTCTTC

len: 14
d_gene: TRBD1
abundance: NA
j_gene: TRBJ2-5
v_gene: TRBV27
CDR3aa: CASRPTGAQETQYF
CDR3nt: TGTGCCAGCAGGCCGACAGGGGCACAAGAGACCCAGTACTTC

len: 17
d_gene: TRBD2
abundance: NA
j_gene: TRBJ2-3
v_gene: TRBV3-1/TRBV3-2
CDR3aa: CASSPGTSGGRTDTQYF
CDR3nt: TGTGCCAGCAGCCCGGGGACTAGCGGGGGACGCACAGATACGCAGTATTTT

len: 14
d_gene: TRBD1
abundance: NA
j_gene: TRBJ1-2
v_gene: TRBV4-2
CDR3aa: CASSQDGQVGGYTF
CDR3nt: TGTGCCAGCAGCCAAGATGGACAGGTAGGGGGCTACACCTTC

len: 15
d_gene: NA
abundance: NA
j_gene: TRBJ2-1
v_gene: TRBV24-1
CDR3aa: CATSDATQIYNEQFF
CDR3nt: TGTGCCACCAGTGACGCCACCCAGATTTACAATGAGCAGTTCTTC

len: 16
d_gene: TRBD2
abundance: NA
j_gene: TRBJ2-5
v_gene: TRBV14
CDR3aa: CASSSRLAGGPGTQYF
CDR3nt: TGTGCCAGCAGCTCCCGACTAGCGGGAGGTCCCGGGACCCAGTACTTC

len: 14
d_gene: NA
abundance: NA
j_gene: TRBJ1-6
v_gene: TRBV3-1/TRBV3-2
CDR3aa: CASSQDHGNSPLHF
CDR3nt: TGTGCCAGCAGCCAAGATCACGGGAATTCACCCCTCCACTTT

len: 13
d_gene: NA
abundance: NA
j_gene: TRBJ1-1
v_gene: TRBV7-3
CDR3aa: CASSFKSPGLAFF
CDR3nt: TGTGCCAGCAGCTTTAAGAGCCCCGGACTCGCTTTCTTT

len: 19
d_gene: NA
abundance: NA
j_gene: TRBJ2-7
v_gene: TRBV28
CDR3aa: CASSLWTEQDPTFSYEQYF
CDR3nt: TGTGCCAGCAGTTTATGGACCGAGCAGGATCCAACTTTCTCCTACGAGCAGTACTTC

len: 18
d_gene: NA
abundance: NA
j_gene: TRBJ2-1
v_gene: TRBV29-1
CDR3aa: CSVYKPDSQKGSYNEQFF
CDR3nt: TGCAGCGTTTACAAACCGGACTCCCAGAAGGGCTCCTACAATGAGCAGTTCTTC

len: 17
d_gene: TRBD2
abundance: NA
j_gene: TRBJ2-1
v_gene: TRBV4-3
CDR3aa: CASSPQLLAGVGNEQFF
CDR3nt: TGCGCCAGCAGCCCCCAACTACTAGCGGGAGTGGGGAATGAGCAGTTCTTC

len: 17
d_gene: TRBD1
abundance: NA
j_gene: TRBJ2-2
v_gene: TRBV6-2/TRBV6-3
CDR3aa: CASSYGGTGTSTGELFF
CDR3nt: TGTGCCAGCAGTTATGGAGGGACAGGGACCTCCACCGGGGAGCTGTTTTTT

len: 13
d_gene: TRBD1
abundance: NA
j_gene: TRBJ1-2
v_gene: TRBV5-1
CDR3aa: CASSEGQGGGYTF
CDR3nt: TGCGCCAGCAGCGAGGGACAGGGTGGAGGCTACACCTTC

len: 17
d_gene: NA
abundance: NA
j_gene: TRBJ2-6
v_gene: TRBV2
CDR3aa: CASMRQAWGYGANVLTF
CDR3nt: TGTGCCAGCATGAGACAGGCTTGGGGTTATGGGGCCAACGTCCTGACTTTC

len: 14
d_gene: TRBD1
abundance: NA
j_gene: TRBJ2-7
v_gene: TRBV12-5
CDR3aa: CASGFRDSGYEQYF
CDR3nt: TGTGCTAGTGGGTTCCGGGACAGTGGCTACGAGCAGTACTTC

len: 13
d_gene: NA
abundance: NA
j_gene: TRBJ1-2
v_gene: TRBV2
CDR3aa: CASSEDSRTGYTF
CDR3nt: TGTGCCAGCAGTGAGGACAGCCGTACAGGCTACACCTTC

len: 13
d_gene: NA
abundance: NA
j_gene: TRBJ2-7
v_gene: TRBV20-1
CDR3aa: CSASLLRAYEQYF
CDR3nt: TGCAGTGCTAGTCTACTGCGGGCCTACGAGCAGTACTTC

len: 14
d_gene: TRBD2
abundance: NA
j_gene: TRBJ2-1
v_gene: TRBV2
CDR3aa: CASSLAGPSDEQFF
CDR3nt: TGTGCCAGCAGTCTAGCGGGGCCCTCTGATGAGCAGTTCTTC

len: 13
d_gene: TRBD1
abundance: NA
j_gene: TRBJ1-2
v_gene: TRBV28
CDR3aa: CASSVDRAYGYTF
CDR3nt: TGTGCCAGCAGTGTTGACAGGGCTTATGGCTACACCTTC

len: 13
d_gene: TRBD1
abundance: NA
j_gene: TRBJ2-5
v_gene: TRBV28
CDR3aa: CASSLGQAPTQYF
CDR3nt: TGTGCCAGCAGTTTGGGACAGGCCCCGACCCAGTACTTC

len: 15
d_gene: TRBD1
abundance: once
j_gene: TRBJ1-1
v_gene: TRBV7-2
CDR3aa: CASSSGQGWGTEAFF
CDR3nt: TGTGCCAGCAGCTCTGGACAGGGATGGGGCACTGAAGCTTTCTTT

len: 15
d_gene: TRBD1
abundance: NA
j_gene: TRBJ1-2
v_gene: TRBV24-1
CDR3aa: CATSDSGQGNYGYTF
CDR3nt: TGTGCCACCAGTGATTCGGGACAGGGGAACTATGGCTACACCTTC

len: 15
d_gene: TRBD1
abundance: NA
j_gene: TRBJ1-6
v_gene: TRBV28
CDR3aa: CASSFTQGYNSPLHF
CDR3nt: TGTGCCAGCAGCTTCACACAGGGGTATAATTCACCCCTCCACTTT

len: 17
d_gene: TRBD2
abundance: NA
j_gene: TRBJ2-1
v_gene: TRBV20-1
CDR3aa: CSASRLAGARHYNEQFF
CDR3nt: TGCAGTGCTAGTCGACTAGCGGGGGCCCGGCACTACAATGAGCAGTTCTTC